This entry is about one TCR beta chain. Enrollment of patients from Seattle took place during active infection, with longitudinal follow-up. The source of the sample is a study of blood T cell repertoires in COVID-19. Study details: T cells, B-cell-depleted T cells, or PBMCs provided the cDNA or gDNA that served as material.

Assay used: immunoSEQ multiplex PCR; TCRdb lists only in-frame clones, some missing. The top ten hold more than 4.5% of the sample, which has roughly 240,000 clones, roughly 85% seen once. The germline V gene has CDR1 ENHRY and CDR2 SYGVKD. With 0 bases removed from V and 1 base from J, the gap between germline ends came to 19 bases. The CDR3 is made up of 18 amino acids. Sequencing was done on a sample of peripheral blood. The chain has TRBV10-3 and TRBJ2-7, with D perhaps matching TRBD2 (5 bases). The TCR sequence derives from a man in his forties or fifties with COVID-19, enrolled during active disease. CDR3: CAISESFRRQRISYEQYF. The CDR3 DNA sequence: TGTGCCATCAGTGAGTCCTTTAGGAGGCAGCGAATATCCTACGAGCAGTACTTC.